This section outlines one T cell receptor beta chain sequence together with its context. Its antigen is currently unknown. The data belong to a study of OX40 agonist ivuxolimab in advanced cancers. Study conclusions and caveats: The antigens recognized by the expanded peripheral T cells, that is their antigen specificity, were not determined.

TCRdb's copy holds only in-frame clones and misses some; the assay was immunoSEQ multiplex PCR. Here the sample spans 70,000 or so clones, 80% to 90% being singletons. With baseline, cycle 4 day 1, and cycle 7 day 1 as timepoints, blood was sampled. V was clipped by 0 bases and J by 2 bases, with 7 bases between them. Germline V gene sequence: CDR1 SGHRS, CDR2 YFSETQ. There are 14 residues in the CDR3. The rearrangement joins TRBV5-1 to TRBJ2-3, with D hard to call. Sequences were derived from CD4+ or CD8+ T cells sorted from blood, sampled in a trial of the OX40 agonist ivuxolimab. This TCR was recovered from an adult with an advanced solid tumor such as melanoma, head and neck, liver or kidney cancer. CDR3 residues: CASSLAVYTDTQYF. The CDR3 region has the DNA TGCGCCAGCAGCTTGGCTGTATACACAGATACGCAGTATTTT.